The following is a T cell receptor (beta chain) sequence with its context. In this sample, this clonotype turned up a few times. It lacks a known antigen. No qualities accompany the bases; no much larger clone lies one base away. Only healthy Caucasian donors were included. Three pairs of female monozygotic twins, all aged 18 to 29 years, were included in the twin cohort. CD4+ and CD8+ T cell populations were isolated with positive isolation kits from Invitrogen. The data originate from a study of identical twins (dated by TCRdb to 2015 to 2016). Regarding the complete study: To test whether fetal clonotypes persist, this study deep-sequenced TCR alpha and beta repertoires from monozygotic twins, from unrelated adults of various ages, and from cord blood. Replicate twin experiments were performed at different times using different library preparation protocols to rule out contamination. What the study reported, not specific to this receptor: Excess twin sharing in beta out-of-frame sequences was weaker because fewer shared sequences lowered the signal-to-noise ratio. Out-of-frame TCR alpha sequences shared between twins showed an excess of low generation-probability sequences compared with coincidental sharing between unrelated individuals. Conclusions relied on cross-sectional statistical analysis, since the same donors could not be followed over many years. Zero-insertion analyses could be partly confounded by invariant T cells such as MAIT and iNKT, although diverse VJ usage argued against such confounding for most clonotypes. Fewer insertions were carried by abundant cord blood beta clonotypes, a similar but weaker trend appeared in young adult naive repertoires, and no such trend appeared in memory repertoires. Out-of-frame TCR alpha sharing in monozygotic twins was systematically underestimated by recombination models, whereas sharing between unrelated individuals was in agreement with the recombination models.

The CDR3 runs 10 amino acids, cysteine and phenylalanine included. Solely the CDR3 DNA is kept, with 30 bases framed from the first base. V is shortened by 6 bases, J by 11 bases, and the region joining them spans 13 bases. The germline V gene (reference sequence) yields DFQATT for CDR1 and SNEGSKA for CDR2. Library method: 5' RACE. For sequencing, an Illumina HiSeq 2000 was employed. Template switching introduced a universal primer binding site; the final cDNA contained a unique molecular identifier, enabling accurate counting of TCR cDNA molecules. Specific primers in the conserved constant-segment region were used to synthesize first-strand cDNA for TCR alpha and beta chains. To control for contamination, every cDNA library carried two barcodes: a SMART-Mk sample barcode plus Illumina barcodes. TruSeq adapter sequences, together with Illumina sample barcodes, were added in two successive PCR steps. Sequencing of the TCR alpha and beta cDNA libraries was done on the Illumina HiSeq platform using custom primers. As for the authors' bioinformatics: Raw reads were processed with MiGEC to extract unique molecular identifiers, and MiXCR was used to determine CDR3 positions. For each individual, recombination models were inferred using an EM algorithm with the repgenHMM and IGoR tools. The analysis of shared clonotypes was done with the tcR package in R, with sharing normalized by the product of cloneset sizes. Out-of-frame nonproductive sequences were analyzed to study raw recombination free of thymic and clonal selection effects. TCRdb cleaned the public reads at Q25 with fastp, built clones with MiXCR and kept in-frame beta chains. One record per CDR3 amino acid sequence lists the most common genes and DNA. The V and J calls reflect TCRdb's pipeline rather than the authors' work. A total of about 220,000 distinct CDR3 sequences appear in this sample, over 5.5% of them only once. Roughly 15% of the sample is taken by the ten largest.

These data were also reused for a study on T cells expressing NK-cell markers. In that second paper, the authors write: Under 10 donors provided sorted CD3+CD56+NKG2C+, CD3+CD56+NKG2C- and CD3+CD56-NKG2C+ T-cell subsets, whose TCR beta-chain repertoires were profiled. Among the eight sequenced donors, seven were HCMV-seropositive and one was HCMV-seronegative. To restrict sorting to alphabetaTCR-expressing T cells, an anti-gammadeltaTCR antibody was added in several experiments. For over five donors, the dominant CD3+CD56+NKG2C+ clonotypes were among the top 10 CD8+ clonotypes and accounted for about 1.0-7.0% of CD8+ T cells. Those dominant clonotypes were again the most abundant among CD3+CD56-NKG2C+ cells in a few donors, at roughly 25-65%. Whether the expanded NKG2C-expressing T cell clones were specific for HCMV antigens remained unclear. Randomly selected healthy volunteers, three men and five women, were used as the eight sequenced donors. A commercial ELISA kit detecting HCMV-specific IgG in serum was used to determine HCMV serostatus. MIGEC handled demultiplexing of the reads and grouping by UMI, while MiTCR was used to assemble and quantify clonotypes. To exclude erroneous sequences, only TCR cDNA sequences supported by at least two reads were retained. Downstream repertoire analysis used the tcR package, and clonotypes were matched across fractions by CDR3 nucleotide sequence plus V segment. Antigen specificity was annotated against VDJdb with VDJmatch, allowing one amino acid substitution in CDR3.

The sequence links TRBV20-1 to TRBJ1-1; confidence is insufficient to name the D gene. The TCR sequence derives from a woman between 18 and 30 years old in good health. Sequences were obtained from CD8+ T cells sorted from blood. The DNA is as follows: TGCAGTGCCGCCCTCTGGGAGGCTTTCTTT. It codes for CSAALWEAFF.